Shown below are 24 T cell receptor beta chains from a single sample sequenced in a study of T-cell reconstitution after alpha-beta-depleted transplantation in children (dated by TCRdb to 2015 to 2016). Library prep was done by PCR. Sequencing instrument: Illumina HiSeq 2500. To normalize quantification of the TCRbeta repertoire, the TCR libraries were built with molecular barcoding that relied on unique molecular identifiers. TCRdb took the public reads, trimmed them with fastp at Q25, ran MiXCR for clone calling and kept in-frame beta chains. A single entry per CDR3 protein holds the most common genes and DNA from its merged rows. The sample table shows some 180,000 distinct CDR3 sequences, and about 7% are seen once. In total, the top ten clones hold 4.5% to 6.5% of the sample. Read against the paper, the sample's treatment or condition label means: allogeneic hematopoietic cell transplantation with graft depleted of TCRalphabeta T cells and CD19 B cells.

Specimen: PBMCs, collected before TCRalphabeta/CD19-depleted stem cell transplant. Receptor source: a boy aged 2 to 9 with acute lymphoblastic leukemia, due to receive a stem cell transplant.

This chain joins TRBV28 and TRBJ1-2; TRBD1 aligns across 7 bases. The length of the CDR3 is 16 residues. V dropped 6 bases and J dropped 7; count of bases not matched to a gene: 17. Germline V gene data show CDR1 as MDHEN and CDR2 as SYDVKM. CDR3 region: CASSMRDSQGHRGYTF. DNA for the CDR3: TGTGCCAGCAGCATGCGGGACAGTCAGGGACATCGTGGCTACACCTTC.

In its sample, this clonotype was seen many times. CDR3 in DNA: TGCAGCGTTGAAGATCGGAATGAGCAGTTCTTC. Translating gives CSVEDRNEQFF. The chain employs TRBV29-1 and TRBJ2-1; no clear D gene. V lost 0 bases and J lost 7, with 4 bases in between. CDR1 is SQVTM, CDR2 ANQGSEA, per germline. This CDR3 comprises 11 residues.

This clonotype was seen repeatedly, ten times or more. The genes are TRBV7-2 and TRBJ2-1; no clear D. Germline V gene sequence: CDR1 SGHTA, CDR2 FQGNSA. Trimming removed 4 bases at V and 9 bases at J, with 10 bases between. The CDR3 is 12 amino acids. The CDR3 here is CASSWDTAEQFF. The CDR3 bases are TGTGCCAGCAGCTGGGATACCGCTGAGCAGTTCTTC.

This clonotype was seen at least ten times. This chain joins TRBV28 and TRBJ2-2; weak D call: TRBD1 (6 bases). Trimming cost V 2 bases and J 0 bases, with 10 bases left between them. CDR1 and CDR2 (germline): MDHEN, SYDVKM. The CDR3 runs 16 residues. The CDR3 reads CASSLVTGTNTGELFF. Here the CDR3 DNA reads TGTGCCAGCAGTTTAGTTACAGGGACGAACACCGGGGAGCTGTTTTTT.

The V and J genes are TRBV12-3 or TRBV12-4 and TRBJ2-7, with 13 bases aligning to TRBD2. The CDR3 is made up of 14 amino acids. The V and J ends lost 5 bases and 4 bases, in that order; junction bases with no gene match: 2. The CDR3 region has the DNA TGTGCCAGCAGTACTAGCGGGAGGGCGTACGAGCAGTACTTC. Encoded protein: CASSTSGRAYEQYF.

This clonotype has just a few counts. The chain recombines TRBV25-1 with TRBJ1-1; no clear D gene. Trimming removed 1 base from V and 4 bases from J, with 10 bases in between. The germline gives CDR1 MGHDK, CDR2 SYGVNS. The CDR3 totals 14 residues. The CDR3 DNA is TGTGCCAGCAGTGAATCTTCGGGAGGCACTGAAGCTTTCTTT. It encodes CASSESSGGTEAFF.

The chain couples TRBV27 to TRBJ2-3; 9 nucleotides align to TRBD2. CDR3 length equals 15 residues. In germline, CDR1 is MNHEY, CDR2 SMNVEV (reference sequence). V shed 6 bases and J 1 base; nucleotides not matched to a gene: 5. The CDR3 nucleotides read TGTGCCAGCAGCCGACTAGCGGAGGGCACAGATACGCAGTATTTT. Translation gives CASSRLAEGTDTQYF.

This clonotype was detected ten times or more. The chain links TRBV28 to TRBJ2-7; the D gene is possibly TRBD1 (5 bases). Trimming took 3 bases from V and 2 from J, leaving 20 bases between them. This CDR3 is 17 amino acids long. Germline CDR1 MDHEN, CDR2 SYDVKM. CDR3 sequence reads: CASSFSSRVQATYEQYF. The CDR3 nucleotides are TGTGCCAGCAGTTTTAGTTCCCGGGTACAGGCTACCTACGAGCAGTACTTC.

This clonotype was seen ten or more times. V usage is TRBV7-9 and J usage is TRBJ2-1; D remains unclear. The V and J ends lost 3 bases and 6 bases respectively, with 0 bases between them. The CDR3 runs 10 residues. Germline V CDR1 and CDR2: SEHNR, FQNEAQ (reference sequence). The CDR3 region has the DNA TGTGCCAGCAGCTTCAATGAGCAGTTCTTC. It translates to CASSFNEQFF.

This clonotype was observed a handful of times. This chain links TRBV12-3 or TRBV12-4 with TRBJ2-1; D remains unclear. V gave up 8 bases and J gave up 3 bases, with 14 bases separating them. There are 14 residues in the CDR3. The CDR3 sequence: CASGVAAYYNEQFF. DNA for the CDR3: TGTGCCAGCGGGGTTGCGGCCTACTACAATGAGCAGTTCTTC.

There are many counts of this clonotype. The V and J genes are TRBV10-2 and TRBJ2-2; D unresolved. Trimming removed 6 bases at V and 1 base at J, with 9 bases between. Germline V CDR1 and CDR2: WSHSY, SAAADI. This CDR3 is built from 14 residues. The CDR3 here is CASRGRLNTGELFF. As DNA, the CDR3 is TGCGCCAGCAGAGGTCGCCTGAACACCGGGGAGCTGTTTTTT.

The chain links TRBV18 to TRBJ2-1, with 9 bases aligning to TRBD2. Germline CDR1 KGHSH, CDR2 LQKENI. The CDR3 consists of 16 residues. The junction had 7 bases not matched to a gene; V was cut back by 0 bases and J by 7 bases. CDR3 coding DNA: TGTGCCAGCTCACCACCGAGGCGGGAGGGCCGTAATGAGCAGTTCTTC. Translating gives CASSPPRREGRNEQFF. Using reference TRBV18 and TRBJ2-1 for the parts outside the CDR3, the full variable domain is NAGVMQNPRHLVRRRGQEARLRCSPMKGHSHVYWYRQLPEEGLKFMVYLQKENIIDESGMPKERFSAEFPKEGPSILRIQQVVRGDSAAYFCASSPPRREGRNEQFFGPGTRLTVL.

A few counts support this clonotype. The chain uses TRBV12-3 or TRBV12-4 and TRBJ1-3; no clear D. This CDR3 has 12 amino acids. Deletions cut 4 bases from V and 6 bases from J, with 7 bases between. In DNA form, the CDR3 reads TGTGCCAGCAGTTACCCCCAAAACACCATATATTTT. This gives the protein CASSYPQNTIYF.

This clonotype appeared a few times. The chain uses TRBV20-1 and TRBJ2-1; D possibly corresponds to TRBD2 (6 bases). Germline CDR1 reads DFQATT; CDR2 reads SNEGSKA (reference sequence). The CDR3 runs 12 residues. With 6 bases removed from V and 6 bases from J, the gap between germline ends came to 12 bases. DNA for the CDR3: TGCAGTGCCTCCGGGGGTATCAATGAGCAGTTCTTC. The encoded protein is CSASGGINEQFF.

This clonotype was recorded a few times. The chain employs TRBV20-1 and TRBJ1-5; 7 nucleotides align to TRBD1. CDR1 is DFQATT and CDR2 is SNEGSKA in the germline V gene (reference sequence). The CDR3 consists of 16 residues. With 4 bases clipped from V and 2 bases from J, the junction kept 11 bases outside the gene matches. The DNA of the CDR3 is TGCAGTGCTACCCGGACAGGCTTGTCAGGCAATCAGCCCCAGCATTTT. Translation gives CSATRTGLSGNQPQHF.

Ten or more counts support this clonotype. J is TRBJ1-1 and V is TRBV10-3; 8 bases agree with TRBD1. In germline, CDR1 is ENHRY, CDR2 SYGVKD. V lost 1 base and J lost 1; bases outside the gene matches: 5. The CDR3 sequence is 16 residues long. The DNA of the CDR3 is TGTGCCATCAGTGAGTATCAGGGGGCGAAGAACACTGAAGCTTTCTTT. This gives the protein CAISEYQGAKNTEAFF.

This clonotype was seen a handful of times. This chain's CDR3 is CASSYRRGQGAQGYTF. The CDR3 coding sequence is TGTGCCAGCAGTTACAGGCGCGGACAGGGGGCTCAAGGCTACACCTTC. V and J are TRBV6-5 and TRBJ1-2; the match to TRBD1 covers 11 bases. CDR1 and CDR2 from the germline V gene are MNHEY and SVGAGI. V trimming: 2 bases; J trimming: 8 bases; junction bases outside the gene matches: 10. The CDR3 is made up of 16 amino acids.

The CDR3 reads CASSLARPGDSPLHF. In DNA form, the CDR3 reads TGTGCCAGCAGCTTAGCCCGGCCAGGGGATTCACCCCTCCACTTT. The chain carries TRBV7-9 and TRBJ1-6, with TRBD1 as a possible D gene (6 bases). Germline V gives CDR1 SEHNR, CDR2 FQNEAQ (reference sequence). Trimming stripped 0 bases from V and 8 bases from J, with 11 bases between. The length of the CDR3 is 15 residues.

The table lists this clonotype with many counts. The V and J genes are TRBV7-2 and TRBJ2-1, with 9 positions matching TRBD2. V lost 5 bases, J lost 7 bases, and 12 bases stayed unmatched. This CDR3 has 16 residues. Germline V lookup: CDR1 SGHTA, CDR2 FQGNSA. The CDR3 coding sequence is TGTGCCAGCAGCACTAAGGCGCTAGCGGGAAAGAATGAGCAGTTCTTC. This translates into CASSTKALAGKNEQFF.

This clonotype was seen ten or more times. The J gene is TRBJ2-7, the V gene TRBV12-3 or TRBV12-4; tentatively, D is TRBD2 (5 bases). The CDR3 extends over 15 amino acids. V lost 2 bases and J 5 bases, leaving 16 bases between the germline ends. The CDR3 is CASSLSRGGFDEQYF. The CDR3 nucleotides read TGTGCCAGCAGTTTATCCCGGGGTGGTTTCGACGAGCAGTACTTC.

This clonotype appeared many times. J is TRBJ2-7 and V is TRBV20-1; TRBD2 is a possible D gene (5 bases). The CDR3 sequence is 16 residues long. In germline, CDR1 is DFQATT, CDR2 SNEGSKA (reference sequence). V was clipped by 0 bases and J by 0 bases, with 15 bases between them. CDR3: CSARDLWTSTSYEQYF. CDR3 DNA: TGCAGTGCTAGAGATCTCTGGACTTCCACCTCCTACGAGCAGTACTTC.

This chain joins TRBV7-2 and TRBJ2-1; 14 bases fit TRBD2. CDR1 is SGHTA and CDR2 is FQGNSA in the germline V gene. The CDR3 sequence is 16 residues long. V trimming: 7 bases; J trimming: 7 bases; junction bases outside the gene matches: 9. The DNA of the CDR3 is TGTGCCAGCACCCCCGGGGGACTAGCGGGAGTTAATGAGCAGTTCTTC. Protein sequence: CASTPGGLAGVNEQFF.

The V call is TRBV5-1, the J call TRBJ2-6; D call uncertain. CDR1 and CDR2 (germline): SGHRS, YFSETQ. CDR3 size: 14 residues. Trimming pared 4 bases from V and 4 bases from J, leaving 9 bases between. CDR3 nucleotide sequence: TGCGCCAGCAGCAGCCTCACCGGGGCCAACGTCCTGACTTTC. Residues: CASSSLTGANVLTF.

This clonotype was detected ten times or more. The rearrangement joins TRBV6-2 or TRBV6-3 to TRBJ2-5; weak D call: TRBD2 (5 bases). V lost 2 bases, J lost 2 bases, and 6 bases lay in between. Germline V gives CDR1 MNHEY, CDR2 SVGEGT. The CDR3 covers 13 residues. The chain's CDR3 is CASSYGLQETQYF. The CDR3 coding sequence is TGTGCCAGCAGTTACGGACTTCAAGAGACCCAGTACTTC.